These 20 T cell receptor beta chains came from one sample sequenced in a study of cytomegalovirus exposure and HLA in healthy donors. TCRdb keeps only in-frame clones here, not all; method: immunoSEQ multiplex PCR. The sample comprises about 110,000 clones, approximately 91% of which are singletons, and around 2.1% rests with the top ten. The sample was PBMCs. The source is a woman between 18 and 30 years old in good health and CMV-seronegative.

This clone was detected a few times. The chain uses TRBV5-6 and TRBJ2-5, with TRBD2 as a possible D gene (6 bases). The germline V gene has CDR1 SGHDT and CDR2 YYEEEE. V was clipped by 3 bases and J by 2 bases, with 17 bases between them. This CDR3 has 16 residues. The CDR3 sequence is CASSSAGRGLQETQYF. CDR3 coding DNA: TGTGCCAGCAGCTCCGCGGGGCGCGGGTTACAAGAGACCCAGTACTTC.

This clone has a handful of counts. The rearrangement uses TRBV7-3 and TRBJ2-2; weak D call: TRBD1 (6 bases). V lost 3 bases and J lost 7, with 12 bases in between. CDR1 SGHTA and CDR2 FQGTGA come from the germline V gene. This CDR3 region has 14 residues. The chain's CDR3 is CASSFSGAGGELFF. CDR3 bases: TGTGCCAGCAGCTTTTCAGGGGCGGGCGGGGAGCTGTTTTTT.

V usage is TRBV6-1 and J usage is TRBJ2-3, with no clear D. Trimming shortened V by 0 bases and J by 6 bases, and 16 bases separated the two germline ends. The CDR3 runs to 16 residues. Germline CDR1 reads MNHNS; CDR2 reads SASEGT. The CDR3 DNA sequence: TGTGCCAGCAGTGAAGCCCCAACCGCCCACAAGGATACGCAGTATTTT. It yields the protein CASSEAPTAHKDTQYF.

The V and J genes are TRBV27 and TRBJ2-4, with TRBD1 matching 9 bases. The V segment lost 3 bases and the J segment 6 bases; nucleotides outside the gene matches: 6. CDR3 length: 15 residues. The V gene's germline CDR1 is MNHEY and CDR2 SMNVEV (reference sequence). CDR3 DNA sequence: TGTGCCAGCAGTTTGGGACAGGGATTTACAAACATTCAGTACTTC. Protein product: CASSLGQGFTNIQYF.

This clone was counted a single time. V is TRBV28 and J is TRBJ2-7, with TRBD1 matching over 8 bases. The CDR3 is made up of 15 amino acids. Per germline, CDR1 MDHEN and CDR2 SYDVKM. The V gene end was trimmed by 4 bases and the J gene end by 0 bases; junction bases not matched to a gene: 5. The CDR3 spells CASSYSQGGSYEQYF. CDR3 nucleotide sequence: TGTGCCAGCAGTTACTCACAGGGGGGCTCCTACGAGCAGTACTTC. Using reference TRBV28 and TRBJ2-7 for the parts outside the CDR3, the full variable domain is DVKVTQSSRYLVKRTGEKVFLECVQDMDHENMFWYRQDPGLGLRLIYFSYDVKMKEKGDIPEGYSVSREKKERFSLILESASTNQTSMYLCASSYSQGGSYEQYFGPGTRLTVT.

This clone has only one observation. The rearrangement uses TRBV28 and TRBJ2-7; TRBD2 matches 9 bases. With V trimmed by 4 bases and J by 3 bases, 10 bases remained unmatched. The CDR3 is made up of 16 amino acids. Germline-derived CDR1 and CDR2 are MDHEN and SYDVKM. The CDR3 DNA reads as TGTGCCAGCAGTTCCCCGGGTAGCGGGGGCTACTACGAGCAGTACTTC. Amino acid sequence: CASSSPGSGGYYEQYF.

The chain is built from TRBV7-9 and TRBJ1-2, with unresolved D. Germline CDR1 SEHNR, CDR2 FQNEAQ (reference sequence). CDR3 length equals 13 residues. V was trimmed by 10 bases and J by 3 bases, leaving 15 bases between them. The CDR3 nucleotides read TGTGCCACGAGGGCCCCCCGGGACTATGGCTACACCTTC. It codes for CATRAPRDYGYTF.

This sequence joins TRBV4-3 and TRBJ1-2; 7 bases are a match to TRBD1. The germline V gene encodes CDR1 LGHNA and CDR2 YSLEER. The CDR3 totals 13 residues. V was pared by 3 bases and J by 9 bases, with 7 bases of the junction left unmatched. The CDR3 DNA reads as TGCGCCAGCAGCCATGGGGACAGTAGTAGCTACACCTTC. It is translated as CASSHGDSSSYTF.

The CDR3 protein is CASSSSQGVNSPLHF. The CDR3 DNA reads TGTGCCAGCAGCTCTTCACAGGGTGTTAATTCACCCCTCCACTTT. The rearrangement links TRBV5-4 to TRBJ1-6, with D possibly matching TRBD1 (6 bases). Germline values: CDR1 SGHNT, CDR2 YYREEE (reference sequence). The CDR3 totals 15 residues. Trimming cost V 3 bases and J 6 bases, with 13 bases left between them. The full variable domain, its missing parts supplied by reference TRBV5-4 and TRBJ1-6, is ETGVTQSPTHLIKTRGQQVTLRCSSQSGHNTVSWYQQALGQGPQFIFQYYREEENGRGNFPPRFSGLQFPNYSSELNVNALELDDSALYLCASSSSQGVNSPLHFGNGTRLTVT.

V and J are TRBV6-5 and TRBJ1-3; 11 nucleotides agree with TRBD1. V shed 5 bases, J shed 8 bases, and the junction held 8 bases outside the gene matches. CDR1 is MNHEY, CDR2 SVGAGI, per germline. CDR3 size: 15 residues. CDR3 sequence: CASSRSGTGGDTIYF. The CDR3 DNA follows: TGTGCCAGCAGTAGATCCGGGACAGGGGGGGACACCATATATTTT.

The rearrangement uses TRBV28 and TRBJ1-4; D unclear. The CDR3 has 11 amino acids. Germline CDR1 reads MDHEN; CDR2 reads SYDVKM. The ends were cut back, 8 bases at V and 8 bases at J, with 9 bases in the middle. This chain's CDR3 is CASSDWEKLFF. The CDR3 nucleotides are TGTGCCAGCTCTGACTGGGAAAAACTGTTTTTT.

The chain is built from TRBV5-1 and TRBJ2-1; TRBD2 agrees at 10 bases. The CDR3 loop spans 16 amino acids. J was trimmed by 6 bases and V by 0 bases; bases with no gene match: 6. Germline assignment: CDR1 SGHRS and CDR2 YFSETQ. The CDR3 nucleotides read TGCGCCAGCAGCTTGGATCCTAGCGGGAGAGCCAATGAGCAGTTCTTC. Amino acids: CASSLDPSGRANEQFF. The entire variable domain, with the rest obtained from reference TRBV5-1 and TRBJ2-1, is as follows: KAGVTQTPRYLIKTRGQQVTLSCSPISGHRSVSWYQQTPGQGLQFLFEYFSETQRNKGNFPGRFSGRQFSNSRSEMNVSTLELGDSALYLCASSLDPSGRANEQFFGPGTRLTVL.

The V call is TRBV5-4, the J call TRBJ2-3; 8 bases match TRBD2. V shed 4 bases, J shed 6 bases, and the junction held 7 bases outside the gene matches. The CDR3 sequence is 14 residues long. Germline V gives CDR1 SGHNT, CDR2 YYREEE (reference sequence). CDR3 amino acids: CASSQSGGDDTQYF. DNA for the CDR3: TGTGCCAGCAGCCAGAGCGGGGGTGACGATACGCAGTATTTT.

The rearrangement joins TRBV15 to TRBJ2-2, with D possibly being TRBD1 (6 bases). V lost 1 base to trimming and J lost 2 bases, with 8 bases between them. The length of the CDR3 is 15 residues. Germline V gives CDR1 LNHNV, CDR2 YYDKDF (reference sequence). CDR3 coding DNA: TGTGCCACCAGCAGAGGGACAGTCAACACCGGGGAGCTGTTTTTT. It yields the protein CATSRGTVNTGELFF. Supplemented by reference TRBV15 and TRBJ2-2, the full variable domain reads DAMVIQNPRYQVTQFGKPVTLSCSQTLNHNVMYWYQQKSSQAPKLLFHYYDKDFNNEADTPDNFQSRRPNTSFCFLDIRSPGLGDTAMYLCATSRGTVNTGELFFGEGSRLTVL.

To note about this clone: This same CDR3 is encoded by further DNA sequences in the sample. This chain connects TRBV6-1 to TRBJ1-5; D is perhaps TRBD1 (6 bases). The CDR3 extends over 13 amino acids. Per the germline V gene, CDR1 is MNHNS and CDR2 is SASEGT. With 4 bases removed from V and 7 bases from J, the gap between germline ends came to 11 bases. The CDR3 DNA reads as TGTGCCAGCAGTGGGGGCAGGGGCCAGCCCCAGCATTTT. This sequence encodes CASSGGRGQPQHF.

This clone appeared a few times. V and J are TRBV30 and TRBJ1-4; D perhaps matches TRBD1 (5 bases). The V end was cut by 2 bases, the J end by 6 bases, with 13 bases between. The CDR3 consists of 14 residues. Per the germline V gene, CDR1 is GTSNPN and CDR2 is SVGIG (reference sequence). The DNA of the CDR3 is TGTGCCTGGAGTCGGGGGGAATCGGATGAAAAACTGTTTTTT. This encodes CAWSRGESDEKLFF.

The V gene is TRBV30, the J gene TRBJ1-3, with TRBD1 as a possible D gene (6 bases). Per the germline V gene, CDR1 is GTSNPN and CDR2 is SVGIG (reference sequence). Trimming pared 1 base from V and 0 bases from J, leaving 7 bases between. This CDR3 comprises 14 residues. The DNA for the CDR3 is TGTGCCTGGAGTGCGGACAGCTCTGGAAACACCATATATTTT. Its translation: CAWSADSSGNTIYF.

CDR3 loop: CASSLEGLAGAHTQYF. CDR3 nucleotides: TGTGCCAGCAGCTTGGAGGGACTAGCGGGAGCACATACGCAGTATTTT. The V gene is TRBV5-6, the J gene TRBJ2-3; 14 nucleotides match TRBD2. With 0 bases clipped from V and 7 bases from J, the junction kept 4 bases outside the gene matches. Germline V lookup: CDR1 SGHDT, CDR2 YYEEEE. This CDR3 is 16 amino acids long.

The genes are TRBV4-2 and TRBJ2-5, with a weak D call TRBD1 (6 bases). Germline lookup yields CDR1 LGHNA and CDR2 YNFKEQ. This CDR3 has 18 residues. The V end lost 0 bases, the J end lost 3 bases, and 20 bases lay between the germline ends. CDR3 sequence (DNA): TGTGCCAGCAGCCAAGACCCCCTAGATTTTGAGGGGGAAGAGACCCAGTACTTC. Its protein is CASSQDPLDFEGEETQYF.

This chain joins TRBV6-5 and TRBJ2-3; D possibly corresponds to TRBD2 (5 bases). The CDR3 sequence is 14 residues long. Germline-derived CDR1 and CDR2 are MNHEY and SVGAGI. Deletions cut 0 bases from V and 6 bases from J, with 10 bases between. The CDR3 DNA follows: TGTGCCAGCAGTTACTCGAGGGCGAGGGATACGCAGTATTTT. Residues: CASSYSRARDTQYF.